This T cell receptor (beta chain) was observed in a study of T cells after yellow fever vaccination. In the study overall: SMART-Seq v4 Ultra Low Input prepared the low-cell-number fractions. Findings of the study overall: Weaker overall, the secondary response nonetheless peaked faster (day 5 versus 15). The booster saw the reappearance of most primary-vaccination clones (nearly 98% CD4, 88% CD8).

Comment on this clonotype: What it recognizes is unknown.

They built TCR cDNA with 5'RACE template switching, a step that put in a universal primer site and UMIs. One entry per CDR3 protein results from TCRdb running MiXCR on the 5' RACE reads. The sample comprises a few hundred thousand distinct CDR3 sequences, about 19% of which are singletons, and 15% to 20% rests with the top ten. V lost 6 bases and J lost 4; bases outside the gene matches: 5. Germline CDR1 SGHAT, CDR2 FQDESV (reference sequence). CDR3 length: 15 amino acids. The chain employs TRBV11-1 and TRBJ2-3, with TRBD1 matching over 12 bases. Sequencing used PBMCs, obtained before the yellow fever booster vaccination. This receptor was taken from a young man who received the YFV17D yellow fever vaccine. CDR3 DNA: TGTGCCAGCAGGTCCGGGACAGGGGGCGCAGATACGCAGTATTTT. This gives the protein CASRSGTGGADTQYF.